Sequencing of this T cell receptor beta chain was carried out in a study of early T cells in non-severe SARS-CoV-2 infection. This clonotype was observed at least ten times. Germline CDR1 SEHNR, CDR2 FQNEAQ (reference sequence). The CDR3 runs to 12 residues. Between the trimmed V and J ends, which lost 5 bases and 5 bases, there was a span of 7 bases. Unique molecular identifiers (one per individual cDNA molecule) were attached. A single record per CDR3 protein comes from TCRdb applying MiXCR to the 5' RACE reads. This repertoire shows under 70,000 distinct CDR3 sequences, 9.5% to 13% found once; its top ten account for approximately 4.2%.

Sample: whole blood. The chain carries TRBV7-9 and TRBJ2-1; D is unresolved. The TCR was taken from an adult who was a healthcare worker with PCR-confirmed SARS-CoV-2 infection or an uninfected control (not recorded which). The CDR3 DNA reads TGTGCCAGCAGCCCGCTAAACAATGAGCAGTTCTTC. Encoded protein: CASSPLNNEQFF. The full variable domain, its missing parts supplied by reference TRBV7-9 and TRBJ2-1, is DTGVSQNPRHKITKRGQNVTFRCDPISEHNRLYWYRQTLGQGPEFLTYFQNEAQLEKSRLLSDRFSAERPKGSFSTLEIQRTEQGDSAMYLCASSPLNNEQFFGPGTRLTVL.